These 8 T cell receptor beta chains share one sample of origin, sequenced in a study of blood T cell repertoires in COVID-19. Some clones are missing from TCRdb's copy, which holds only in-frame ones; the method was immunoSEQ multiplex PCR. The repertoire holds 95,000 to 110,000 clones, more than 70% seen once, with 4.9% in the top ten. Sequencing was carried out using peripheral blood. Every receptor here comes from a man aged 40-50 years with active or convalescent COVID-19.

V gene TRBV6-5 combines with J gene TRBJ2-6; D is possibly TRBD1 (6 bases). The V end lost 8 bases, the J end lost 2 bases, and 13 bases lay between the germline ends. The CDR3 contains 15 residues. Germline V gene sequence: CDR1 MNHEY, CDR2 SVGAGI. In nucleotides, the CDR3 is TGTGCCAGCTCCCAGGGGAATCCTGGGGCCAACGTCCTGACTTTC. Residues: CASSQGNPGANVLTF.

The chain carries TRBV7-2 and TRBJ1-2; 10 bases map to TRBD1. This CDR3 has 15 residues. J gave up 4 bases and V 1 base, and 3 bases lay outside the gene matches. CDR1 is SGHTA and CDR2 is FQGNSA in the germline V gene. The CDR3 loop is CASSLGDRGLYGYTF. CDR3 sequence (DNA): TGTGCCAGCAGCTTAGGGGACAGGGGCCTCTATGGCTACACCTTC. The entire variable domain, with the rest obtained from reference TRBV7-2 and TRBJ1-2, is as follows: GAGVSQSPSNKVTEKGKDVELRCDPISGHTALYWYRQSLGQGLEFLIYFQGNSAPDKSGLPSDRFSAERTGGSVSTLTIQRTQQEDSAVYLCASSLGDRGLYGYTFGSGTRLTVV.

The chain joins TRBV30 to TRBJ1-5; TRBD1 might be the D (5 bases). The CDR3 extends over 13 amino acids. V shed 3 bases and J shed 7 bases, with 13 bases lying between them. From germline, CDR1 is GTSNPN and CDR2 SVGIG (reference sequence). This CDR3 is CAWSAGGNQPQHF. The DNA of the CDR3 is TGTGCCTGGAGCGCGGGGGGGAACCAGCCCCAGCATTTT.

This clone occurred a few times. This sequence joins TRBV4-3 and TRBJ1-6; D remains unclear. This CDR3 contains 14 residues. Germline V gene sequence: CDR1 LGHNA, CDR2 YSLEER. The V and J ends lost 5 bases and 9 bases respectively, with 14 bases between them. The CDR3 sequence is CASSGDGTGSPLHF. The CDR3 DNA is TGCGCCAGCAGCGGTGATGGTACGGGTTCACCCCTCCACTTT.

The V call is TRBV9, the J call TRBJ2-2, with 12 bases aligning to TRBD1. CDR3 size: 18 residues. V gave up 0 bases and J gave up 4 bases; unmatched junction bases: 7. The germline V gene has CDR1 SGDLS and CDR2 YYNGEE. CDR3 protein: CASSVVAGTGGITGELFF. The DNA of the CDR3 is TGTGCCAGCAGCGTAGTCGCCGGGACAGGGGGCATCACCGGGGAGCTGTTTTTT.

The V and J genes are TRBV27 and TRBJ2-1; 10 nucleotides agree with TRBD1. This CDR3 has 15 residues. V lost 2 bases to trimming and J lost 3 bases; unmatched junction nucleotides: 1. Germline values: CDR1 MNHEY, CDR2 SMNVEV (reference sequence). CDR3 region: CASSLGQGGYNEQFF. The DNA of the CDR3 is TGTGCCAGCAGTTTAGGACAGGGGGGCTACAATGAGCAGTTCTTC.

V and J are TRBV5-1 and TRBJ1-5; no firm D call. Trimming cost V 5 bases and J 5 bases, with 14 bases left between them. CDR3 length equals 14 residues. Germline V CDR1 and CDR2: SGHRS, YFSETQ. CDR3 sequence reads: CASSHGESHQPQHF. For the CDR3, the DNA is TGCGCCAGCAGTCATGGGGAGAGCCATCAGCCCCAGCATTTT.

The CDR3 DNA reads TGCGCCAGCAGCCTACCGACCCGGGAGGCCCAGTACTTC. This sequence encodes CASSLPTREAQYF. This chain connects TRBV5-1 to TRBJ2-5, with 7 bases matching TRBD2. The trim removed 4 bases at V and 9 bases at J, leaving 9 bases unmatched. The V gene's germline CDR1 is SGHRS and CDR2 YFSETQ. The CDR3 is 13 amino acids.